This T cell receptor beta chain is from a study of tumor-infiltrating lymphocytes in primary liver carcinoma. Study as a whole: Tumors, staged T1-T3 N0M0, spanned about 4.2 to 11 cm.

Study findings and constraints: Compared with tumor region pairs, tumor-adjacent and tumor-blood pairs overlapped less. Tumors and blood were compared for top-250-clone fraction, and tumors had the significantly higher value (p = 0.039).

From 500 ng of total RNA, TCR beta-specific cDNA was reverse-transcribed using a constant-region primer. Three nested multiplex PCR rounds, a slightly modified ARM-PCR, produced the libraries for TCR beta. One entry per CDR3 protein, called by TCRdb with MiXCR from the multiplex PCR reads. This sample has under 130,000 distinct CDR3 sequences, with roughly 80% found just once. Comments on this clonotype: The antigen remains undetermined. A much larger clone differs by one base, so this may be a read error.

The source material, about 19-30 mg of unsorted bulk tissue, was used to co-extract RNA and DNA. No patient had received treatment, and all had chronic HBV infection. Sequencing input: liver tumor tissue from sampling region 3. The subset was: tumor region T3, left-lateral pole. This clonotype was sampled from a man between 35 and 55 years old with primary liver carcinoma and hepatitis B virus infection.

The CDR3 DNA follows: TGCAGCGTTGGATTCGCCGGGGAGCTGTTTTTT. The encoded protein is CSVGFAGELFF. The chain joins TRBV29-1 to TRBJ2-2; D gene uncertain. Germline V gives CDR1 SQVTM, CDR2 ANQGSEA. The V end lost 4 bases, the J end lost 6 bases, and 6 bases lay between the germline ends. This CDR3 is 11 amino acids long.